The 28 T cell receptor beta chains reported below all come from one sample, sequenced in a study of molecular identifiers for immune sequencing clone quantification. MiXCR, applied by TCRdb to the PCR reads, yields one record per CDR3 protein. The table has about 640,000 distinct CDR3 sequences, about 20% seen once. What was sequenced was naive CD8+ T cells from blood, with Jurkat cell RNA spiked in. Specified subset: FACS-sorted CD8+CD4-CCR7+CD45RA+ naive T cells. The receptors shown here come from a human donor in good health. Some libraries in this study had Jurkat cell RNA spiked in.

The sample holds many counts of this clonotype. This rearrangement joins TRBV21-1 to TRBJ2-7; the table's D gene call, TRBD2, was not cross checked with the DNA. TRBV21-1 is a recognized pseudogene. This CDR3 region has 17 residues. The CDR3 protein is CASSNRSGQVAGEEQYF. CDR3 sequence (DNA): TGTGCCAGCAGCAATAGAAGCGGCCAGGTTGCGGGAGAGGAGCAGTACTTC.

This clonotype was found many times. V gene TRBV11-2 combines with J gene TRBJ2-3, with D maybe TRBD1 (5 bases). Germline loops: CDR1 SGHAT, CDR2 FQNNGV. V was shortened by 1 base and J by 3 bases, with 14 bases between the two germline ends. This CDR3 region has 16 residues. The CDR3 DNA follows: TGTGCCAGCAGCTTAGGGACCCAAAGGGGTACAGATACGCAGTATTTT. Protein: CASSLGTQRGTDTQYF.

This clonotype was observed a handful of times. The chain joins TRBV2 to TRBJ2-7, with 10 bases fitting TRBD2. The CDR3 is made up of 14 amino acids. V gave up 3 bases and J gave up 6 bases; unmatched junction bases: 5. Germline CDR1 SNHLY, CDR2 FYNNEI. The CDR3 DNA sequence: TGTGCCAGCAGTGATCCTAGCGGGAGCTTCGAGCAGTACTTC. Its translation: CASSDPSGSFEQYF.

This clonotype was seen only a few times. The gene calls are TRBV20-1 and TRBJ1-5; D gene unclear. Deletions cut 6 bases from V and 3 bases from J, with 18 bases between. CDR1 DFQATT and CDR2 SNEGSKA come from the germline V gene (reference sequence). This CDR3 comprises 15 residues. CDR3 DNA sequence: TGCAGTGCCACCCCGGTGTTCGTATACAATCAGCCCCAGCATTTT. Its protein product is CSATPVFVYNQPQHF.

This clonotype was counted ten times or more. The chain recombines TRBV28 with TRBJ2-5; 11 bases fit TRBD2. V lost 2 bases, J lost 1 base, and 6 bases stayed unmatched. This CDR3 contains 17 residues. Germline CDR1 is MDHEN and CDR2 is SYDVKM. CDR3 DNA: TGTGCCAGCAGTTTACTAGCGGGAGGAAAGCGCCAAGAGACCCAGTACTTC. It translates to CASSLLAGGKRQETQYF. Combining the CDR3 with reference TRBV28 and TRBJ2-5 gives the whole variable domain DVKVTQSSRYLVKRTGEKVFLECVQDMDHENMFWYRQDPGLGLRLIYFSYDVKMKEKGDIPEGYSVSREKKERFSLILESASTNQTSMYLCASSLLAGGKRQETQYFGPGTRLLVL.

This clonotype was detected many times. The chain has TRBV6-1 and TRBJ2-3; D possibly corresponds to TRBD1 (6 bases). CDR1 is MNHNS and CDR2 is SASEGT in the germline V gene. V shed 1 base and J shed 7 bases, with 18 bases lying between them. The CDR3 covers 16 residues. The CDR3 loop is CASSEGGYLGQNTQYF. CDR3 in DNA: TGTGCCAGCAGTGAAGGAGGGTACCTCGGACAGAATACGCAGTATTTT.

Details on this clonotype: Just one base apart from a much larger clone, this may be a read error. The chain is built from TRBV11-2 and TRBJ2-5; a possible D gene is TRBD1 (5 bases). Germline CDR1 and CDR2: SGHAT and FQNNGV. CDR3 length: 13 residues. CDR3 region: CTSSPSGPHTQYF. Written as DNA, the CDR3 is TGTACCAGCAGCCCCTCAGGGCCCCATACCCAGTACTTC.

This clonotype was recorded at least ten times. The J gene is TRBJ1-1, the V gene TRBV5-6; the D is unclear. Per the germline V gene, CDR1 is SGHDT and CDR2 is YYEEEE. Trimming shortened V by 0 bases and J by 0 bases, and 9 bases separated the two germline ends. The CDR3 runs 15 residues. CDR3 amino acids: CASSLVRHLNTEAFF. The CDR3 DNA reads as TGTGCCAGCAGCTTGGTCCGGCACTTGAACACTGAAGCTTTCTTT.

Comment on this clonotype: It may be a read error: a sequence one base away is much more abundant. The chain combines TRBV30 with TRBJ1-1; tentatively, D is TRBD1 (6 bases). The CDR3 loop spans 14 amino acids. Trimming cost V 2 bases and J 1 base, with 11 bases left between them. Germline-derived CDR1 and CDR2 are GTSNPN and SVGIG (reference sequence). CDR3: CAWSHEQGNTEAFF. The CDR3 DNA follows: TGTGCCTGGAGTCACGAACAGGGGAACACTGAAGCTTTCTTT.

There are many counts of this clonotype. The chain is built from TRBV29-1 and TRBJ2-1; no clear D. From germline, CDR1 is SQVTM and CDR2 ANQGSEA. This CDR3 is 13 amino acids long. V lost 8 bases, J lost 5 bases, and 16 bases lay in between. In DNA, the CDR3 is TGCAGCCCAACAAAAGGCTCTAACAATGAGCAGTTCTTC. This codes for CSPTKGSNNEQFF.

The table lists this clonotype with many counts. The CDR3 sequence is CASSIDRLPSYNEQFF. CDR3 DNA sequence: TGTGCCAGTAGTATAGATAGACTCCCCTCCTACAATGAGCAGTTCTTC. This sequence joins TRBV19 and TRBJ2-1; unclear D gene. The CDR3 length is 16 residues. Trimming pared 0 bases from V and 0 bases from J, leaving 9 bases between. The V gene's germline CDR1 is LNHDA and CDR2 SQIVND (reference sequence). Drawing the rest from reference TRBV19 and TRBJ2-1, the complete variable domain is DGGITQSPKYLFRKEGQNVTLSCEQNLNHDAMYWYRQDPGQGLRLIYYSQIVNDFQKGDIAEGYSVSREKKESFPLTVTSAQKNPTAFYLCASSIDRLPSYNEQFFGPGTRLTVL.

Only a few counts were recorded for this clonotype. This chain uses TRBV6-1 with TRBJ2-7, with a possible D match to TRBD1 (6 bases). Trimming took off 7 bases at V and 6 bases at J, with 16 bases between the two ends. The CDR3 sequence is 13 residues long. Germline values: CDR1 MNHNS, CDR2 SASEGT. CDR3 bases: TGTGCCAGCATTCAGGTGGCAGGGGCCGAGCAGTACTTC. Amino acid sequence: CASIQVAGAEQYF.

The V and J genes are TRBV11-3 and TRBJ2-3; tentatively, D is TRBD2 (7 bases). The CDR3 is made up of 15 amino acids. V shed 2 bases and J shed 3 bases, with 12 bases lying between them. Germline V gene data show CDR1 as SGHNT and CDR2 as YENEEA. This chain's CDR3 is CASSLRGGQTDTQYF. In DNA, the CDR3 is TGTGCCAGCAGCTTAAGGGGGGGGCAAACAGATACGCAGTATTTT.

For this clonotype: A much larger clone differs from this one at a single base, so this may be a read error. The V gene is TRBV28, the J gene TRBJ2-7; weak D call: TRBD2 (6 bases). Per the germline V gene, CDR1 is MDHEN and CDR2 is SYDVKM. The CDR3 contains 16 residues. CDR3 region: CASSPLVTGSYYERYF. The CDR3 bases are TGTGCCAGCAGCCCCCTTGTCACCGGGAGTTATTACGAGCGGTACTTC. Using reference TRBV28 and TRBJ2-7 for the parts outside the CDR3, the full variable domain is DVKVTQSSRYLVKRTGEKVFLECVQDMDHENMFWYRQDPGLGLRLIYFSYDVKMKEKGDIPEGYSVSREKKERFSLILESASTNQTSMYLCASSPLVTGSYYERYFGPGTRLTVT.

This sequence joins TRBV21-1 and TRBJ1-4. TRBV21-1 is recorded as a pseudogene. This CDR3 is built from 15 residues. The CDR3 here is CASSKVGRLNEKLFF. CDR3 DNA: TGTGCCAGCAGCAAAGTCGGCAGACTGAATGAAAAACTGTTTTTT.

Comment on this clonotype: Just one base apart from a much larger clone, this may be a read error. The CDR3 end shows no conserved phenylalanine or tryptophan, and so a read error is likely. For the CDR3, the DNA is TGTGCCAGCAGTGCCGGGACAGGGGGCCGGTTTACTGAAGCTTTCCTT. Translation gives CASSAGTGGRFTEAFL. The rearrangement joins TRBV27 to TRBJ1-1, with TRBD1 matching 12 bases. The J segment lost 5 bases and the V segment lost 5 bases, leaving 9 bases of the junction unmatched. The CDR3 has 16 residues. The germline V gene has CDR1 MNHEY and CDR2 SMNVEV (reference sequence).

This clonotype was seen a handful of times. V and J are TRBV12-3 or TRBV12-4 and TRBJ2-1; 10 nucleotides line up with TRBD2. V was pared by 5 bases and J by 2 bases, with 6 bases of the junction left unmatched. This CDR3 contains 16 residues. The CDR3, as DNA: TGTGCCAGCAGTCCAGCGGGAGGGGCAACCTACAATGAGCAGTTCTTC. Translated: CASSPAGGATYNEQFF.

This clonotype was counted a few times. The chain couples TRBV19 to TRBJ2-7; 10 bases are shared with TRBD1. The germline gives CDR1 LNHDA, CDR2 SQIVND (reference sequence). J lost 2 bases, V lost 1 base, and 5 bases had no gene match. This CDR3 has 16 residues. CDR3 amino acids: CASSIALGQGAYEQYF. The CDR3 nucleotides read TGTGCCAGTAGTATAGCCTTAGGACAGGGGGCCTACGAGCAGTACTTC. The full variable domain, its missing parts supplied by reference TRBV19 and TRBJ2-7, is DGGITQSPKYLFRKEGQNVTLSCEQNLNHDAMYWYRQDPGQGLRLIYYSQIVNDFQKGDIAEGYSVSREKKESFPLTVTSAQKNPTAFYLCASSIALGQGAYEQYFGPGTRLTVT.

As regards this clonotype: One base away lies a much larger clone, so this may be a sequencing read error. This chain connects TRBV5-3 to TRBJ2-3; tentatively, D is TRBD1 (5 bases). TRBV5-3 is noted as an ORF with a role that remains uncertain. This CDR3 is 12 amino acids long. The CDR3 here is CATSKDTDTRYF. CDR3 DNA sequence: TGTGCCACCTCCAAGGACACAGATACGCGGTATTTT.

This clonotype occurred many times. The chain uses TRBV29-1 and TRBJ2-7; perhaps TRBD1 as D (6 bases). The CDR3 runs 12 residues. CDR1 SQVTM and CDR2 ANQGSEA come from the germline V gene. Trimming took off 7 bases at V and 2 bases at J, with 12 bases between the two ends. The CDR3 region has the DNA TGCAGCGCAAGGACAGAAGCCTACGAGCAGTACTTC. Encoded protein: CSARTEAYEQYF.

Details on this clonotype: One base away lies a much larger clone, so this may be a sequencing read error. This sequence joins TRBV20-1 and TRBJ1-1, with TRBD1 matching 7 bases. In germline, CDR1 is DFQATT, CDR2 SNEGSKA (reference sequence). The length of the CDR3 is 17 residues. CDR3 sequence reads: CSTRVARGVRMNTEAFF. The CDR3 DNA is TGCAGTACTAGAGTAGCCAGGGGGGTAAGAATGAACACTGAAGCTTTCTTT.

V and J are TRBV7-2 and TRBJ2-7; TRBD1 matches 11 bases. CDR3 size: 21 residues. Germline V gene sequence: CDR1 SGHTA, CDR2 FQGNSA. The ends lost 1 base at V and 6 bases at J; junction bases unmatched: 23. CDR3 loop: CASSLGGTGGLAGHEIFEQYF. The CDR3 DNA reads TGTGCCAGCAGCTTAGGAGGGACAGGGGGGCTAGCGGGCCATGAAATCTTCGAGCAGTACTTC.

This clonotype was recorded many times. The rearrangement links TRBV29-1 to TRBJ2-3; D call uncertain. The V end lost 2 bases, the J end lost 4 bases, and 13 bases lay between the germline ends. Germline assignment: CDR1 SQVTM and CDR2 ANQGSEA. The CDR3 is 14 residues long. The CDR3 bases are TGCAGCGTTGAAAAATCCATAGACCCAGATACGCAGTATTTT. Translated, it gives CSVEKSIDPDTQYF.

About this clonotype itself: This could be a read error, since a much larger clone is one nucleotide away. The chain combines TRBV6-2 or TRBV6-3 with TRBJ2-7; D call uncertain. Trimming pared 6 bases from V and 0 bases from J, leaving 9 bases between. The CDR3 is made up of 13 amino acids. Germline V gives CDR1 MNHEY, CDR2 SVGEGT. In DNA, the CDR3 is TGTGCCAGCAGGTGGGCAGACTCCTACGAGCAGTACTTC. Its protein is CASRWADSYEQYF.

About this clonotype itself: The junction departs from germline at one end; a sequencing error may be responsible. The V call is TRBV19, the J call TRBJ2-1, with TRBD1 as a possible D gene (5 bases). CDR1 and CDR2 from the germline V gene are LNHDA and SQIVND (reference sequence). The CDR3 is 14 residues long. CDR3: CASSISTAYNEQLF. Written as DNA, the CDR3 is TGTGCCAGTAGTATCTCGACAGCCTACAATGAGCAGCTCTTC.

Regarding this clonotype: A clone one base away is much larger, so this may be a read error. This chain connects TRBV7-2 to TRBJ1-5; weak D call: TRBD1 (6 bases). This CDR3 has 17 amino acids. V was clipped by 4 bases and J by 9 bases, with 25 bases between them. The germline CDR1 and CDR2 sequences are SGHTA and FQGNSA. The CDR3 loop reads CASSSEGGGILGRPQHF. The DNA of the CDR3 is TGTGCCAGCAGCTCAGAAGGGGGGGGAATTTTGGGTCGGCCCCAGCATTTT.

Concerning this clonotype itself: Being one base from a much bigger clone, this may be a read error. This chain uses TRBV28 with TRBJ2-3, with D possibly being TRBD2 (5 bases). Germline V CDR1 and CDR2: MDHEN, SYDVKM. The CDR3 is made up of 13 amino acids. The DNA of the CDR3 is TGTGCCAGCAGTTTAGTGGCTCGGGATACGCAGTGTTTT. Protein: CASSLVARDTQCF.

The sample holds many counts of this clonotype. This chain uses TRBV4-3 with TRBJ1-6; D gene ambiguous. In germline, CDR1 is LGHNA, CDR2 YSLEER. This CDR3 region has 18 residues. The germline V and J ends were trimmed by 1 base and 0 bases, with 13 bases remaining between them. CDR3 protein: CASSQGLQDSSYNSPLHF. The DNA for the CDR3 is TGCGCCAGCAGCCAAGGTTTGCAGGATAGCTCCTATAATTCACCCCTCCACTTT.